The 25 T cell receptor beta chains presented below share a single source sample, sequenced in a study of cytomegalovirus exposure and HLA in healthy donors. In the PCR, 60 Vbeta and 13 Jbeta primers were used. Sequenced by immunoSEQ multiplex PCR; TCRdb stores in-frame clones only, minus some. In the table there are fewer than 200,000 clones, around 80% of which are singletons. What was sequenced was PBMCs. The receptors here all came from a middle-aged man in good health and CMV-seronegative.

The chain combines TRBV19 with TRBJ2-1, with 7 bases that match TRBD2. Germline CDR1 and CDR2: LNHDA and SQIVND (reference sequence). The CDR3 loop spans 16 amino acids. V was pared by 3 bases and J by 3 bases, with 8 bases of the junction left unmatched. The CDR3 coding sequence is TGTGCCAGTAGTATTCGGGAGCGGGGCCTCTACAATGAGCAGTTCTTC. Protein sequence: CASSIRERGLYNEQFF. Full variable domain (remainder filled in from reference TRBV19 and TRBJ2-1): DGGITQSPKYLFRKEGQNVTLSCEQNLNHDAMYWYRQDPGQGLRLIYYSQIVNDFQKGDIAEGYSVSREKKESFPLTVTSAQKNPTAFYLCASSIRERGLYNEQFFGPGTRLTVL.

This chain joins TRBV18 and TRBJ1-1, with D uncertain. Trimming removed 3 bases at V and 0 bases at J, with 14 bases between. CDR1 KGHSH and CDR2 LQKENI come from the germline V gene. The CDR3 has 16 amino acids. The CDR3 region is CASSPRTVKMNTEAFF. CDR3 nucleotides: TGTGCCAGCTCACCTCGAACAGTCAAAATGAACACTGAAGCTTTCTTT.

V gene TRBV10-2 combines with J gene TRBJ2-7; tentative D call: TRBD2 (5 bases). Germline lookup yields CDR1 WSHSY and CDR2 SAAADI. V was pared by 8 bases and J by 7 bases, with 21 bases between. CDR3 length: 14 amino acids. The CDR3 DNA reads as TGCGCCAGCTCCGGGGTCCTGCCGGGGAAAGAGCAGTACTTC. It codes for CASSGVLPGKEQYF.

The rearrangement uses TRBV2 and TRBJ2-2; a weak D match, TRBD2 (5 bases). Germline V gene lookup returns CDR1 SNHLY and CDR2 FYNNEI. Trimming stripped 6 bases from V and 1 base from J, with 15 bases between. This CDR3 comprises 16 residues. As DNA, the CDR3 is TGTGCCAGCAGCCCGATGGGTAGCGTGAACACCGGGGAGCTGTTTTTT. Its protein is CASSPMGSVNTGELFF.

This rearrangement joins TRBV7-2 to TRBJ2-7; 11 bases are shared with TRBD2. The CDR3 contains 15 residues. Trimming at V came to 5 bases and at J to 6 bases, leaving 9 bases not matched to a gene. Germline V gene lookup returns CDR1 SGHTA and CDR2 FQGNSA. The CDR3 DNA reads TGTGCCAGCAGCAAAACTAGCGGGAGTTCGGGCGAGCAGTACTTC. This translates into CASSKTSGSSGEQYF.

The chain joins TRBV4-3 to TRBJ2-7; D perhaps matches TRBD2 (6 bases). This CDR3 has 15 residues. Germline CDR1 LGHNA, CDR2 YSLEER. Between the trimmed V and J ends, which lost 0 bases and 8 bases, there was a span of 17 bases. The CDR3 bases are TGCGCCAGCAGCCAAGATTTGGGGGGTGGGGTCCAGCAGTACTTC. Residues: CASSQDLGGGVQQYF.

The chain couples TRBV5-1 to TRBJ1-4, with 8 bases identical to TRBD1. CDR1 is SGHRS, CDR2 YFSETQ, per germline. The CDR3 is made up of 14 amino acids. V lost 4 bases, J lost 10 bases, and 9 bases stayed unmatched. In nucleotides, the CDR3 is TGCGCCAGCAGCAAGGGACAGGATGTTGGAAAACTGTTTTTT. Residues: CASSKGQDVGKLFF. The variable domain in full, completed from reference TRBV5-1 and TRBJ1-4, reads KAGVTQTPRYLIKTRGQQVTLSCSPISGHRSVSWYQQTPGQGLQFLFEYFSETQRNKGNFPGRFSGRQFSNSRSEMNVSTLELGDSALYLCASSKGQDVGKLFFGSGTQLSVL.

Concerning this clone: Other DNA sequences in this specimen translate into the identical CDR3. V and J are TRBV29-1 and TRBJ2-1; 8 positions match TRBD2. The germline V gene has CDR1 SQVTM and CDR2 ANQGSEA. The CDR3 is 15 residues long. Trimming at V came to 7 bases and at J to 4 bases, leaving 12 bases not matched to a gene. CDR3: CSAGRAGEGYNEQFF. The DNA of the CDR3 is TGCAGCGCCGGGAGGGCGGGAGAGGGGTACAATGAGCAGTTCTTC.

J is TRBJ1-2 and V is TRBV28, with TRBD1 matching over 8 bases. The ends lost 4 bases at V and 4 bases at J; junction bases unmatched: 5. The CDR3 is 14 amino acids. Per the germline V gene, CDR1 is MDHEN and CDR2 is SYDVKM. Here the CDR3 reads CASSSTGVFYGYTF. The CDR3 DNA follows: TGTGCCAGCAGTTCGACAGGGGTTTTCTATGGCTACACCTTC.

This clone was counted only a few times. The genes are TRBV29-1 and TRBJ1-2; D may be TRBD1 (5 bases). Germline CDR1 SQVTM, CDR2 ANQGSEA. Trimming took off 6 bases at V and 7 bases at J, with 21 bases between the two ends. The length of the CDR3 is 14 residues. CDR3 nucleotide sequence: TGCAGCGTAGGCTTAACGGACAAATCCAGTGGCTACACCTTC. Its protein is CSVGLTDKSSGYTF. The whole variable domain, filled in from reference TRBV29-1 and TRBJ1-2, reads SAVISQKPSRDICQRGTSLTIQCQVDSQVTMMFWYRQQPGQSLTLIATANQGSEATYESGFVIDKFPISRPNLTFSTLTVSNMSPEDSSIYLCSVGLTDKSSGYTFGSGTRLTVV.

This sequence joins TRBV6-6 and TRBJ2-3; 7 bases are shared with TRBD1. CDR1 and CDR2 (germline): MNHNY, SVGAGI (reference sequence). Unmatched junction bases numbered 11, after V lost 7 bases and J lost 4 bases. The CDR3 is 15 residues long. The CDR3 loop reads CASNTSPTGSDTQYF. Here the CDR3 DNA reads TGTGCCAGCAATACCTCCCCGACAGGGTCAGATACGCAGTATTTT.

V is TRBV11-2 and J is TRBJ2-5; D may be TRBD1 (5 bases). The CDR3 is 15 residues long. Trimming pared 0 bases from V and 6 bases from J, leaving 14 bases between. Germline values: CDR1 SGHAT, CDR2 FQNNGV. CDR3 in DNA: TGTGCCAGCAGCTTAGATTCACAGCTGGGGCAGACCCAGTACTTC. The encoded protein is CASSLDSQLGQTQYF. The variable domain in full, completed from reference TRBV11-2 and TRBJ2-5, reads EAGVAQSPRYKIIEKRQSVAFWCNPISGHATLYWYQQILGQGPKLLIQFQNNGVVDDSQLPKDRFSAERLKGVDSTLKIQPAKLEDSAVYLCASSLDSQLGQTQYFGPGTRLLVL.

The V call is TRBV15, the J call TRBJ2-2; 13 bases are shared with TRBD2. The J segment lost 5 bases and the V segment lost 5 bases, leaving 8 bases of the junction unmatched. The CDR3 runs 17 residues. Germline CDR1 is LNHNV and CDR2 is YYDKDF (reference sequence). As DNA, the CDR3 is TGTGCCACCAGCCGTACTAGCGGGAGGGCGGGTACCGGGGAGCTGTTTTTT. This codes for CATSRTSGRAGTGELFF.

The sample holds one count of this clone. The chain recombines TRBV7-2 with TRBJ1-1; D gene ambiguous. V was shortened by 1 base and J by 8 bases, with 11 bases between the two germline ends. CDR3 size: 13 residues. Germline V CDR1 and CDR2: SGHTA, FQGNSA. The CDR3 DNA reads TGTGCCAGCAGCTTAGACGGGAGGACGGAAGCTTTCTTT. This gives the protein CASSLDGRTEAFF.

The rearrangement links TRBV7-2 to TRBJ2-7, with D perhaps TRBD1 (6 bases). V was trimmed by 5 bases and J by 2 bases, leaving 13 bases between them. From germline, CDR1 is SGHTA and CDR2 FQGNSA. The CDR3 sequence is 14 residues long. The CDR3 DNA reads TGTGCCAGCAGCCACAGGGACGGCCCCTACGAGCAGTACTTC. This encodes CASSHRDGPYEQYF.

There are many counts of this clone. The chain recombines TRBV5-1 with TRBJ1-1, with D possibly TRBD1 on 5 matching bases. Trimming removed 6 bases from V and 6 bases from J, with 18 bases in between. CDR3 length: 14 amino acids. Germline values: CDR1 SGHRS, CDR2 YFSETQ. The CDR3 loop is CASKKAGGVSEAFF. The CDR3 DNA reads TGCGCCAGCAAAAAAGCGGGGGGAGTCTCTGAAGCTTTCTTT. The variable domain in full, completed from reference TRBV5-1 and TRBJ1-1, reads KAGVTQTPRYLIKTRGQQVTLSCSPISGHRSVSWYQQTPGQGLQFLFEYFSETQRNKGNFPGRFSGRQFSNSRSEMNVSTLELGDSALYLCASKKAGGVSEAFFGQGTRLTVV.

Comment on this clone: The junction does not match germline at one end; this may be a read error. The V and J genes are TRBV7-2 and TRBJ2-6; perhaps TRBD1 as D (7 bases). CDR3 size: 15 residues. Germline CDR1 SGHTA, CDR2 FQGNSA. The CDR3 region has the DNA TGTGCCAGCAGACTACAGGGGACTGGGGCCAACGGCCTGACTTTC. This encodes CASRLQGTGANGLTF.

V usage is TRBV2 and J usage is TRBJ1-4; 8 bases match TRBD1. Germline V gene data show CDR1 as SNHLY and CDR2 as FYNNEI. The V gene end was trimmed by 8 bases and the J gene end by 6 bases; junction bases not matched to a gene: 8. This CDR3 spans 14 amino acids. CDR3 sequence reads: CASSSGQGDEKLFF. CDR3 coding DNA: TGTGCCAGCTCTTCTGGACAGGGAGATGAAAAACTGTTTTTT. The whole variable domain, remainder taken from reference TRBV2 and TRBJ1-4, is EPEVTQTPSHQVTQMGQEVILRCVPISNHLYFYWYRQILGQKVEFLVSFYNNEISEKSEIFDDQFSVERPDGSNFTLKIRSTKLEDSAMYFCASSSGQGDEKLFFGSGTQLSVL.

The chain links TRBV21-1 to TRBJ2-5; the table assigns TRBD2, which was not confirmed against the DNA. The J call may be mistaken, given a closer DNA end match to TRBJ2-7. TRBV21-1 is listed as a pseudogene. CDR3 length: 14 residues. CDR3 nucleotides: TGTGCCATACGCCACGGGAAGTTAGGCTACGAGCAGTACTTC. It yields the protein CAIRHGKLGYEQYF.

The V and J genes are TRBV27 and TRBJ1-1; TRBD1 aligns across 9 bases. The V gene end was trimmed by 8 bases and the J gene end by 5 bases; junction bases not matched to a gene: 0. Looked up from germline, CDR1 is MNHEY and CDR2 is SMNVEV (reference sequence). This CDR3 is 11 amino acids long. Written as DNA, the CDR3 is TGTGCCAGCGGACAGGGGACTGAAGCTTTCTTT. Its protein product is CASGQGTEAFF.

This chain connects TRBV10-3 to TRBJ1-2, with 10 bases matching TRBD1. Germline CDR1 is ENHRY and CDR2 is SYGVKD. J was trimmed by 3 bases and V by 10 bases; bases with no gene match: 17. CDR3 length: 17 residues. The CDR3, as DNA: TGTGCCACGCAGGCCGGGGACAGGGGAAGAGCAGACTATGGCTACACCTTC. Translating gives CATQAGDRGRADYGYTF.

The V call is TRBV28, the J call TRBJ2-5; D is perhaps TRBD2 (7 bases). Trimming shortened V by 6 bases and J by 11 bases, and 16 bases separated the two germline ends. CDR3 length: 12 residues. Germline CDR1 reads MDHEN; CDR2 reads SYDVKM. CDR3 loop: CASRGGQVEQYF. CDR3 DNA: TGTGCCAGCAGGGGGGGGCAGGTGGAGCAGTACTTC.

The chain combines TRBV6-1 with TRBJ1-1; tentative D call: TRBD1 (5 bases). The CDR3 has 14 residues. Germline V gives CDR1 MNHNS, CDR2 SASEGT. V was pared by 6 bases and J by 1 base, with 12 bases between. CDR3 sequence reads: CASSQLGQNTEAFF. The DNA for the CDR3 is TGTGCCAGCAGCCAGCTCGGACAGAACACTGAAGCTTTCTTT.

DNA for the CDR3: TGTGCCAGCAGTCGGCAGGGATACTACAATGAGCAGTTCTTC. Translation gives CASSRQGYYNEQFF. The rearrangement links TRBV11-1 to TRBJ2-1, with TRBD1 as a possible D gene (5 bases). CDR3 length: 14 amino acids. V was trimmed by 6 bases and J by 3 bases, leaving 12 bases between them. Germline-derived CDR1 and CDR2 are SGHAT and FQDESV (reference sequence).

The genes are TRBV7-9 and TRBJ1-3, with D maybe TRBD1 (6 bases). CDR1 is SEHNR and CDR2 is FQNEAQ in the germline V gene (reference sequence). The CDR3 length is 16 residues. The V end was cut by 1 base, the J end by 2 bases, with 12 bases between. CDR3 DNA: TGTGCCAGCAGCTTAGAGTCAGGGGCAACTGGAAACACCATATATTTT. Translation gives CASSLESGATGNTIYF.